The following is a T cell receptor beta chain sequence with its context. This CDR3 is built from 16 residues. The germline V gene encodes CDR1 MGHRA and CDR2 YSYEKL. V gave up 5 bases and J gave up 7 bases; unmatched junction bases: 15. The record originates from a study of blood T cell repertoires in COVID-19. Background on the study: Spain, Italy and the United States supplied samples that represented acute and convalescent COVID-19.

In the original processing: The assay estimated nucleated cells by amplifying reference gene primers. Data came from immunoSEQ multiplex PCR; TCRdb stores just in-frame clones and leaves some out. The V and J calls and clone size are taken from that table; D and trimming were inferred from the DNA. Counted here are roughly 220,000 clones, around 83% occurring once; the ten biggest clones make up roughly 1.3%. The clonotype originates from a woman aged 40 to 50 with acute COVID-19. Sequenced input: PBMCs or T cells enriched from blood (not recorded which). This chain uses TRBV4-1 with TRBJ1-1, with 8 bases lining up with TRBD1. CDR3 sequence: CASSKPPWTGQDEAFF. CDR3 sequence (DNA): TGCGCCAGCAGCAAACCGCCTTGGACAGGGCAGGATGAAGCTTTCTTT.